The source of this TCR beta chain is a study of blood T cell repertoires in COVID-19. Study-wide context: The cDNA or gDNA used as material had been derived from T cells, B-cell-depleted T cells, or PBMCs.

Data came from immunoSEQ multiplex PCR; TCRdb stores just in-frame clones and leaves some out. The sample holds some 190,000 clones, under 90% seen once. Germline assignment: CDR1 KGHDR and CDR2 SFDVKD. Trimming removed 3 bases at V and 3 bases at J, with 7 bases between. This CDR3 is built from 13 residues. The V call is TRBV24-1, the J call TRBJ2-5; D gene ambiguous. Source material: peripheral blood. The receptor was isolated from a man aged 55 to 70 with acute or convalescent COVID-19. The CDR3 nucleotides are TGTGCCACCAGTGATATCTTTAAAGAGACCCAGTACTTC. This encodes CATSDIFKETQYF.